Shown below are 18 T cell receptor beta chains from a single sample sequenced in a study of post-analysis software for immune sequencing data. Study results and limitations: About five TRBV segments appeared more often in patients than in controls, and TRBV5-6, TRBV5-1 and TRBV20-1 were among these.

Prepared TCR beta cDNA libraries contained unique molecular identifiers. TCRdb reprocessed the PCR reads with MiXCR, giving one entry per CDR3 protein. Of roughly 600,000 distinct CDR3 sequences in the sample, roughly two fifths were seen once. These receptors lack a known antigen. The specimen was blood. All receptors come from a girl aged 10 to 17 with multiple sclerosis.

The chain is built from TRBV12-3 or TRBV12-4 and TRBJ1-1; D gene unclear. Trimming left V 6 bases short and J 5 bases short, with 13 bases between. The CDR3 covers 13 residues. The CDR3 bases are TGTGCCAGCAGGACGGGGTGGGAGACTGAAGCTTTCTTT. Translating it yields CASRTGWETEAFF.

Concerning this clonotype: At one boundary the junction diverges from the germline segment, which might be a read error. The J gene is TRBJ1-1, the V gene TRBV5-1; D is ambiguous. This CDR3 comprises 15 residues. CDR1 is SGHRS and CDR2 is YFSETQ in the germline V gene. DNA for the CDR3: TGCGCTAGCACCTTCCTCAGTGGGTTGATCACTGAAGCTTTCTTT. Protein sequence: CASTFLSGLITEAFF. The entire variable domain, with the rest obtained from reference TRBV5-1 and TRBJ1-1, is as follows: KAGVTQTPRYLIKTRGQQVTLSCSPISGHRSVSWYQQTPGQGLQFLFEYFSETQRNKGNFPGRFSGRQFSNSRSEMNVSTLELGDSALYLCASTFLSGLITEAFFGQGTRLTVV.

This clonotype was seen only a few times. This CDR3 reads CSATRKGYEQYF. In DNA form, the CDR3 reads TGCAGTGCTACTCGGAAGGGTTACGAGCAGTACTTC. The V call is TRBV20-1, the J call TRBJ2-7; D is unresolved. V dropped 4 bases and J dropped 4 bases, with 11 bases sitting between them. The germline V gene encodes CDR1 DFQATT and CDR2 SNEGSKA (reference sequence). The CDR3 covers 12 residues.

The gene calls are TRBV10-3 and TRBJ1-1, with D possibly matching TRBD1 (6 bases). Germline V gene data show CDR1 as ENHRY and CDR2 as SYGVKD. The CDR3 consists of 15 residues. V lost 3 bases and J lost 3, with 14 bases in between. As DNA, the CDR3 is TGTGCCATCAGTGACGTCGGGGAGGGGGACACTGAAGCTTTCTTT. Translating gives CAISDVGEGDTEAFF.

The rearrangement links TRBV4-2 to TRBJ2-2, with D maybe TRBD2 (6 bases). Trimming removed 1 base from V and 0 bases from J, with 9 bases in between. The CDR3 runs 16 residues. From germline, CDR1 is LGHNA and CDR2 YNFKEQ. Here the CDR3 reads CASSQVAVTNTGELFF. The DNA for the CDR3 is TGTGCCAGCAGCCAAGTAGCGGTGACGAACACCGGGGAGCTGTTTTTT.

This clonotype showed up just a few times. The rearrangement uses TRBV12-3 or TRBV12-4 and TRBJ2-1, with 14 positions matching TRBD2. The CDR3 covers 15 residues. V was pared by 3 bases and J by 8 bases, with 3 bases of the junction left unmatched. In nucleotides, the CDR3 is TGTGCCAGCAGTTTTCCGGGACTAGCGGGAGATGAGCAGTTCTTC. Its translation is CASSFPGLAGDEQFF.

V usage is TRBV7-6 and J usage is TRBJ1-5; D is undetermined. Germline V gives CDR1 SGHVS, CDR2 FNYEAQ. CDR3 length: 14 amino acids. Trimming left V 5 bases short and J 4 bases short, with 12 bases between. The chain's CDR3 is CASSPPGRNQPQHF. CDR3 sequence (DNA): TGTGCCAGCAGCCCCCCGGGTAGGAATCAGCCCCAGCATTTT. Drawing the rest from reference TRBV7-6 and TRBJ1-5, the complete variable domain is GAGVSQSPRYKVTKRGQDVALRCDPISGHVSLYWYRQALGQGPEFLTYFNYEAQQDKSGLPNDRFSAERPEGSISTLTIQRTEQRDSAMYRCASSPPGRNQPQHFGDGTRLSIL.

This clonotype was detected a few times. Mismatch with germline at one junction end may stem from a read error. This rearrangement joins TRBV6-1 to TRBJ2-7; 10 bases align to TRBD2. The CDR3 is made up of 15 amino acids. Germline CDR1 reads MNHNS; CDR2 reads SASEGT. The CDR3, as DNA: TGTGCTAGCAGTGAAGCGCTAGCGGGGGTCTACGAGCAGTACTTC. This encodes CASSEALAGVYEQYF.

This clonotype was counted a few times. The chain combines TRBV7-2 with TRBJ2-3; 11 positions match TRBD2. J lost 0 bases, V lost 5 bases, and 13 bases had no gene match. The CDR3 runs to 19 residues. Per the germline V gene, CDR1 is SGHTA and CDR2 is FQGNSA. CDR3 in DNA: TGTGCCAGCAGCGGAATTCGGCGGCTAGCGGGGGGCAGCACAGATACGCAGTATTTT. It specifies CASSGIRRLAGGSTDTQYF.

This chain joins TRBV5-1 and TRBJ1-5; unclear D gene. The CDR3 extends over 15 amino acids. Germline V gene data show CDR1 as SGHRS and CDR2 as YFSETQ. V shed 0 bases and J shed 1 base, with 8 bases lying between them. The CDR3 DNA is TGCGCCAGCAGCTTGGGCGATCGGAGCAATCAGCCCCAGCATTTT. Its translation: CASSLGDRSNQPQHF.

CDR3 residues: CASSLFHGSYNEQFF. CDR3 DNA sequence: TGTGCCAGCAGCTTGTTTCATGGCTCCTACAATGAGCAGTTCTTC. The J gene is TRBJ2-1, the V gene TRBV7-2; no clear D gene. This CDR3 comprises 15 residues. V lost 3 bases and J 0 bases, leaving 9 bases between the germline ends. The germline V gene has CDR1 SGHTA and CDR2 FQGNSA.

This clonotype was counted between two and nine times. Here the CDR3 DNA reads TGTGCCAGCGCAACTCTTGAGGGGGGCCTCGTCTACAATGAGCAGTTCTTC. Translated: CASATLEGGLVYNEQFF. The V gene is TRBV6-6, the J gene TRBJ2-1; D is possibly TRBD1 or TRBD2 (6 bases each). Trimming shortened V by 8 bases and J by 3 bases, and 23 bases separated the two germline ends. Germline loops: CDR1 MNHNY, CDR2 SVGAGI (reference sequence). CDR3 size: 17 residues.

This rearrangement joins TRBV5-1 to TRBJ2-7; D not resolved. CDR1 is SGHRS and CDR2 is YFSETQ in the germline V gene. The V end was cut by 4 bases, the J end by 1 base, with 9 bases between. There are 13 residues in the CDR3. CDR3 protein: CASSPELSYEQYF. The DNA of the CDR3 is TGCGCCAGCAGCCCTGAGCTTTCCTACGAGCAGTACTTC.

This clonotype appeared a few times. V and J are TRBV7-2 and TRBJ1-2; D is unclear. Germline-derived CDR1 and CDR2 are SGHTA and FQGNSA. V gave up 3 bases and J gave up 0 bases, with 8 bases separating them. This CDR3 is built from 14 residues. DNA for the CDR3: TGTGCCAGCAGCTTGCTCGGTACTAACTATGGCTACACCTTC. It encodes CASSLLGTNYGYTF.

This clonotype was observed a handful of times. J is TRBJ2-7 and V is TRBV6-6, with 7 bases aligning to TRBD1. The junction had 11 bases not matched to a gene; V was cut back by 6 bases and J by 3 bases. The CDR3 covers 15 residues. CDR1 is MNHNY, CDR2 SVGAGI, per germline (reference sequence). The CDR3 DNA reads as TGTGCCAGCAGCCGACGAAGGGGACAGAACTACGAGCAGTACTTC. Translated, it gives CASSRRRGQNYEQYF.

The rearrangement links TRBV5-1 to TRBJ2-1, with TRBD2 matching over 9 bases. Germline lookup yields CDR1 SGHRS and CDR2 YFSETQ. This CDR3 has 16 amino acids. The trim removed 1 base at V and 9 bases at J, leaving 11 bases unmatched. CDR3 residues: CASSLRAGGVYVEQFF. The CDR3 DNA is TGCGCCAGCAGCTTGAGGGCGGGAGGGGTGTATGTTGAGCAGTTCTTC.

The chain uses TRBV4-2 and TRBJ2-5; maybe TRBD2 (7 bases). Germline-derived CDR1 and CDR2 are LGHNA and YNFKEQ. V lost 0 bases to trimming and J lost 9 bases, with 17 bases between them. CDR3 size: 15 residues. CDR3 DNA: TGTGCCAGCAGCCAAGATCAGGGGCGGGGGCTGTCCCAGTACTTC. Protein sequence: CASSQDQGRGLSQYF.

The chain carries TRBV5-1 and TRBJ1-3; D uncertain. V shed 4 bases and J shed 3 bases, with 11 bases lying between them. The CDR3 is 14 residues long. The germline V gene encodes CDR1 SGHRS and CDR2 YFSETQ. CDR3 loop: CASSPAGGGNTIYF. As DNA, the CDR3 is TGCGCCAGCAGCCCGGCCGGAGGTGGAAACACCATATATTTT.